This T cell receptor beta chain was sequenced during a study of CD8 T cells in ankylosing spondylitis. General study results and limits: Ankylosing spondylitis blood appeared to be characterized by a TCR beta motif of roughly eight highly homologous variants. As reported, disease-linked clones showed significant enrichment in matched ankylosing spondylitis synovial fluid. With a CD8+ phenotype, disease-linked clones were relatively rare in peripheral blood.

TCRdb passed the 5' RACE reads through MiXCR, listing each CDR3 protein once. The sample has roughly 470,000 distinct CDR3 sequences; about 24% are singletons. The CDR3 sequence is 15 residues long. With respect to this clonotype: Antigen unknown.

This clonotype was obtained from a male donor with ankylosing spondylitis. The sequenced sample was blood, either unsorted or a sorted T cell fraction (not recorded which). The chain joins TRBV21-1 to TRBJ2-1; the table's D call, TRBD2, has no DNA check behind it. TRBV21-1 is flagged as a pseudogene. As DNA, the CDR3 is TGTGCCAGCAGCAACACTAGCGGGTTAGTAAATGAGCAGTTCTTC. This sequence encodes CASSNTSGLVNEQFF.